Listed here is a single TCR beta chain. What it recognizes is unknown. The PCR made use of 60 Vbeta and 13 Jbeta primers. Produced via immunoSEQ multiplex PCR; TCRdb's table is partial and in-frame only. The data hold about 140,000 clones, with 88% observed a single time. Trimming stripped 4 bases from V and 0 bases from J, with 13 bases between. From germline, CDR1 is SGHAT and CDR2 FQNNGV. The CDR3 has 15 residues. The sample comes from a study of cytomegalovirus exposure and HLA in healthy donors. Broader study findings: Whilst most TCR sequences proved rare, a subset of public TCRs occurred across many donors. Follow-up analysis found HLA locus-dependent TCR association rates, highest for DRB1 and lowest for HLA-C. It was about 150 TCR beta chains that were listed as cytomegalovirus-associated. Among immune exposure information, only CMV serostatus was available.

The gene calls are TRBV11-2 and TRBJ2-7, with a possible D match to TRBD2 (6 bases). The receptor's source is a woman between 35 and 50 years old in good health and CMV-seronegative. Sequences were obtained from PBMCs. CDR3 DNA: TGTGCCAGCAGCTGGGGCGGGACGAGCTCCTACGAGCAGTACTTC. Translation gives CASSWGGTSSYEQYF.